One TCR beta chain is described in this entry. This sample was included in a study of blood T cell repertoires in COVID-19. This CDR3 has 14 residues. V was shortened by 2 bases and J by 9 bases, with 16 bases between the two germline ends. From germline, CDR1 is MDHEN and CDR2 SYDVKM. Clones were read by immunoSEQ multiplex PCR, and TCRdb kept only the in-frame ones, dropping some. The sample yields about 230,000 clones, roughly 82% seen once. The chain combines TRBV28 with TRBJ2-5; TRBD2 is a possible D gene (8 bases). Sequencing was done on a sample of peripheral blood. This sequence was found in a woman aged 40-49 years who had recovered from COVID-19. In nucleotides, the CDR3 is TGTGCCAGCAGTTTAAGGCGGGGGGACAGTCCCCAGTACTTC. As protein: CASSLRRGDSPQYF.